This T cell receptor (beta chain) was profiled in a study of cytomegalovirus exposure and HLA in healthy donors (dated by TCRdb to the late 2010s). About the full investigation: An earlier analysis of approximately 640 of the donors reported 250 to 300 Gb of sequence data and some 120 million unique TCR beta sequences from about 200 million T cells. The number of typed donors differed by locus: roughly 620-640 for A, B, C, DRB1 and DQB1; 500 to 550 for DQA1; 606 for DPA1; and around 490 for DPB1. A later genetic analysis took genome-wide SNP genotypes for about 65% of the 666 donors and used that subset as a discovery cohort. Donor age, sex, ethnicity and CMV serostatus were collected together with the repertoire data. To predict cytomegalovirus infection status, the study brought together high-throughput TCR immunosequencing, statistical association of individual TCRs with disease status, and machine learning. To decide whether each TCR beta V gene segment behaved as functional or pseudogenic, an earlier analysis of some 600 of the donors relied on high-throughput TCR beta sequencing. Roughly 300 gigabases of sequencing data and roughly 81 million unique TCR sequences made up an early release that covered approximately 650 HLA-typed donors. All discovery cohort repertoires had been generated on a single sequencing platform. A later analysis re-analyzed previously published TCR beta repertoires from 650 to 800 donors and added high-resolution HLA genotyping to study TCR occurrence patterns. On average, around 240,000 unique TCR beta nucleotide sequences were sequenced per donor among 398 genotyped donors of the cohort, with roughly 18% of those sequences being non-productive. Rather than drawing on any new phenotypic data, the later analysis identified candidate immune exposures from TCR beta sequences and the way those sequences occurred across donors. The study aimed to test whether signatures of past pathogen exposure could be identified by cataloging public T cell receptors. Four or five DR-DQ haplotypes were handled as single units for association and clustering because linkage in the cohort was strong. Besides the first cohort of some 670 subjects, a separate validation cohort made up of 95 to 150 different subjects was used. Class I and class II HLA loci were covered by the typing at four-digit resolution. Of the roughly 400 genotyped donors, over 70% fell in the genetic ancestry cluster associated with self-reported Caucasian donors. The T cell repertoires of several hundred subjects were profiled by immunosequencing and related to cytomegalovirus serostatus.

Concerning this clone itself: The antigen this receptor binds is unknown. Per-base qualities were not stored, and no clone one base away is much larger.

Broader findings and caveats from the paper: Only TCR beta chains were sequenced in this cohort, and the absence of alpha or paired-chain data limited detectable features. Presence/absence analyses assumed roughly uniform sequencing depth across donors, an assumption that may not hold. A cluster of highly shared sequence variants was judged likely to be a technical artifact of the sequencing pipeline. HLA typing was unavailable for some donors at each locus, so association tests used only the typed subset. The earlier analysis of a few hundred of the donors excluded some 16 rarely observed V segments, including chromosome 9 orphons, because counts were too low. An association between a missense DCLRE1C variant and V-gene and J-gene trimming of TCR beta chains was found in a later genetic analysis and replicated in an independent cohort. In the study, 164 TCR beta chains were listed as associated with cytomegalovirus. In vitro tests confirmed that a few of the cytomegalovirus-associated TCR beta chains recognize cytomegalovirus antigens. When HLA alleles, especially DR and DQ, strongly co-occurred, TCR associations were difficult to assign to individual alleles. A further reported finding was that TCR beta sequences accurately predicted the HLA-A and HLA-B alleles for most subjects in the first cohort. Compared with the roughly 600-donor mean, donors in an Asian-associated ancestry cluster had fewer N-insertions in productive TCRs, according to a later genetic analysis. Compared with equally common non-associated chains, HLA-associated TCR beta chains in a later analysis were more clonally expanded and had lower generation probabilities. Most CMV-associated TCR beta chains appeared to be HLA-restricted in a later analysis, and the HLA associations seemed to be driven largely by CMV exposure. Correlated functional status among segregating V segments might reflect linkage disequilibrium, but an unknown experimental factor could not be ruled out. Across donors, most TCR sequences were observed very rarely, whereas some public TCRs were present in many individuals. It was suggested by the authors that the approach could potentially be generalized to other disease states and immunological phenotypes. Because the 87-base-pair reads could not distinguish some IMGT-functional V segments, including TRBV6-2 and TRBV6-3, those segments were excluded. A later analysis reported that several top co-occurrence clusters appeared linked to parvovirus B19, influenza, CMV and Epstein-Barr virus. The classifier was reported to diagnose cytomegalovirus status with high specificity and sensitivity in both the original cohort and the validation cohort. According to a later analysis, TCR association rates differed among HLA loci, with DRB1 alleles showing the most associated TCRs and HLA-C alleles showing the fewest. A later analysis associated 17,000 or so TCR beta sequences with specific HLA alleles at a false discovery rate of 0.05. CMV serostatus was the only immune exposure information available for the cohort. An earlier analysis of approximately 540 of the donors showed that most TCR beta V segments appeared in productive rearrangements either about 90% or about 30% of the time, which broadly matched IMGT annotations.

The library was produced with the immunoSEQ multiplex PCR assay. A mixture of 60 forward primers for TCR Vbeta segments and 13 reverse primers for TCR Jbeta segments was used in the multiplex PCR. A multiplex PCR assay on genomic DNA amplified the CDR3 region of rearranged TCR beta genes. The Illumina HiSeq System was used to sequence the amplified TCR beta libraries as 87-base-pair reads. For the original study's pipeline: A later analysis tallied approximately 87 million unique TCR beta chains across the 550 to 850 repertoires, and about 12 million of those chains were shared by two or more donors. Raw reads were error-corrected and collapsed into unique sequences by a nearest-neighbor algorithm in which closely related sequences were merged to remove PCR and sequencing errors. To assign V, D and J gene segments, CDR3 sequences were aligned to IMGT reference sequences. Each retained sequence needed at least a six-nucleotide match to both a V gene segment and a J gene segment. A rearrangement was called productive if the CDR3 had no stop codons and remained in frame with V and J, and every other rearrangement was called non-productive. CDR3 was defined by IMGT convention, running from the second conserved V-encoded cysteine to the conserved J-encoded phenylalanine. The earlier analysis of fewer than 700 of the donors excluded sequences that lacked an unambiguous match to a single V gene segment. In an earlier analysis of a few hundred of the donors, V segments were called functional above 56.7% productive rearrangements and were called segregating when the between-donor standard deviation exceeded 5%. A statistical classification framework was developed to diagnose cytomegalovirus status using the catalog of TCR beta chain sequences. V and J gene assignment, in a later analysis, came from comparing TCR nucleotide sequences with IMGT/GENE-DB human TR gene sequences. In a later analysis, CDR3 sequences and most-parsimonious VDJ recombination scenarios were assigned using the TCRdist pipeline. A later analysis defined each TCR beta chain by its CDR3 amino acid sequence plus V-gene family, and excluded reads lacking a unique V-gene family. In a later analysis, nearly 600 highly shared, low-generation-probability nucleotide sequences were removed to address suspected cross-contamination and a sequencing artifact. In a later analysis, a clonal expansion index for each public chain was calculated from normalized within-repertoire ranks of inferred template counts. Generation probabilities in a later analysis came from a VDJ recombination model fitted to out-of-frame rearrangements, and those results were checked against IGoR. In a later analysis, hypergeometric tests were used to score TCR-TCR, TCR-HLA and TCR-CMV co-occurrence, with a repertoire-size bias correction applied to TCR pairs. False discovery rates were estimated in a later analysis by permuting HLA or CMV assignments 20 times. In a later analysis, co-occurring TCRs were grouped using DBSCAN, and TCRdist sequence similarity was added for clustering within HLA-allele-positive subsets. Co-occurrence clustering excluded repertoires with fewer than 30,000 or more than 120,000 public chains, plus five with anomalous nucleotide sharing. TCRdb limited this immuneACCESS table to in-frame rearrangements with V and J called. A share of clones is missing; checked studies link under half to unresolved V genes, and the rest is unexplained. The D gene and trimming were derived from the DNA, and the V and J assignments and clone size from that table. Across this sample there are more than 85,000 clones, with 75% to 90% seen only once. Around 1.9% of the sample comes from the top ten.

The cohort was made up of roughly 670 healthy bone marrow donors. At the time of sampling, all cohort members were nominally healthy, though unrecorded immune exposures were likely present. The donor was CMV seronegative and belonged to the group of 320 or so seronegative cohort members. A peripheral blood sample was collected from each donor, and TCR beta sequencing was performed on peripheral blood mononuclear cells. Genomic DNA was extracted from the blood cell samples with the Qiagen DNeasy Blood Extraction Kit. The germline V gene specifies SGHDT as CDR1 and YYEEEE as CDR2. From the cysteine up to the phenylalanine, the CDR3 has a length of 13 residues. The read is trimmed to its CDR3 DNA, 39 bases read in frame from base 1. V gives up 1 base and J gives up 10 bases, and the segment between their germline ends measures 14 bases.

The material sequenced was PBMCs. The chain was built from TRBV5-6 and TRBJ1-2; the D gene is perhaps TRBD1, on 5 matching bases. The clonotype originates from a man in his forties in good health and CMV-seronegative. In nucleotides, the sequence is TGTGCCAGCAGCTTGACCGGACCGACAGTCTACACCTTC. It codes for CASSLTGPTVYTF.